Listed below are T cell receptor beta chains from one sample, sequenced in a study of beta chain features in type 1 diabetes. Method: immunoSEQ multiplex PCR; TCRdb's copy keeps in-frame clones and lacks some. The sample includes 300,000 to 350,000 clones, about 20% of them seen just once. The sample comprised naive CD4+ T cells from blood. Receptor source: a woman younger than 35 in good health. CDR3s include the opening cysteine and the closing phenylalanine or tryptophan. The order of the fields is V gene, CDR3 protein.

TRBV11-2	CASSLGLAGDNEQFF
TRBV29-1	CSVRSGGRTEAFF
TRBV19	CASSINRGRQYF
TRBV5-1	CASSLVPDTQYF
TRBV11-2	CASSLRLAGVYEQFF
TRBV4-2	CASNGQGLNYGYTF
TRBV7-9	CASSLPSGAKQYF
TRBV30	CAWSSERPYEQYF
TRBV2	CASRAQGILNQPQHF
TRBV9	CASSVTGLSETQYF
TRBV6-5	CASSKDRVPYGYTF
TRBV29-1	CSVYRDSGNTIYF
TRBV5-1	CASSLRTSTDTQYF
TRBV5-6	CASSFGLGGAQETQYF
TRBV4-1	CASSQRTVGQPQHF
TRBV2	CASSGQGAGELFF
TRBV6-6	CASTWGQYGYTF
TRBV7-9	CASSWKGLAGGTGELFF
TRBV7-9	CASSLSGNSYEQYF
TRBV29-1	CSVGGQAGGNQPQHF
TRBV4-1	CASGQDSTNEKLFF
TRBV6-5	CASSYSGGAQYF
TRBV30	CAWSEDRIEKLFF
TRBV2	CASRAQRERTDTQYF
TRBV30	CAWSVRGYEQYF
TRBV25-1	CASAPGTSNYGYTF
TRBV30	CAWSGAGVRNEQFF
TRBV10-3	CAISETGNQPQHF
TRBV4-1	CASSQVVSGSEKLFF
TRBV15	CATSRGGTGSQPQHF
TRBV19	CASSFRGRNYGYTF
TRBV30	CAWSVTVSGNTIYF
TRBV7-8	CASSGPRLVSQLDQYF
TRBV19	CASSISRGGRTDTQYF
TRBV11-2	CASSLTEANYGYTF
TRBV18	CASSPADSSPLYEQYF
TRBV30	CAWSVTAGQGYTF
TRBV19	CASSEGNQPQHF
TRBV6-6	CASTNGGSGSNQPQHF
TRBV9	CASSPQGQRNTIYF
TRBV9	CASSPSGRTGAYEQYF
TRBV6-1	CASSVIGDSRAYEQYF
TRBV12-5	CASGLPRASGRNEQFF
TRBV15	CATSTDRTQETQYF
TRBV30	CAWGQPNPPSGANVLTF
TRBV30	CAWSRDRGLEAFF
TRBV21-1	CASSRGGAGYGYTF
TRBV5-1	CASSPGTSGRTDTQYF
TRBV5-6	CASSSSKDSTDTQYF
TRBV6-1	CASSARDSEAFF